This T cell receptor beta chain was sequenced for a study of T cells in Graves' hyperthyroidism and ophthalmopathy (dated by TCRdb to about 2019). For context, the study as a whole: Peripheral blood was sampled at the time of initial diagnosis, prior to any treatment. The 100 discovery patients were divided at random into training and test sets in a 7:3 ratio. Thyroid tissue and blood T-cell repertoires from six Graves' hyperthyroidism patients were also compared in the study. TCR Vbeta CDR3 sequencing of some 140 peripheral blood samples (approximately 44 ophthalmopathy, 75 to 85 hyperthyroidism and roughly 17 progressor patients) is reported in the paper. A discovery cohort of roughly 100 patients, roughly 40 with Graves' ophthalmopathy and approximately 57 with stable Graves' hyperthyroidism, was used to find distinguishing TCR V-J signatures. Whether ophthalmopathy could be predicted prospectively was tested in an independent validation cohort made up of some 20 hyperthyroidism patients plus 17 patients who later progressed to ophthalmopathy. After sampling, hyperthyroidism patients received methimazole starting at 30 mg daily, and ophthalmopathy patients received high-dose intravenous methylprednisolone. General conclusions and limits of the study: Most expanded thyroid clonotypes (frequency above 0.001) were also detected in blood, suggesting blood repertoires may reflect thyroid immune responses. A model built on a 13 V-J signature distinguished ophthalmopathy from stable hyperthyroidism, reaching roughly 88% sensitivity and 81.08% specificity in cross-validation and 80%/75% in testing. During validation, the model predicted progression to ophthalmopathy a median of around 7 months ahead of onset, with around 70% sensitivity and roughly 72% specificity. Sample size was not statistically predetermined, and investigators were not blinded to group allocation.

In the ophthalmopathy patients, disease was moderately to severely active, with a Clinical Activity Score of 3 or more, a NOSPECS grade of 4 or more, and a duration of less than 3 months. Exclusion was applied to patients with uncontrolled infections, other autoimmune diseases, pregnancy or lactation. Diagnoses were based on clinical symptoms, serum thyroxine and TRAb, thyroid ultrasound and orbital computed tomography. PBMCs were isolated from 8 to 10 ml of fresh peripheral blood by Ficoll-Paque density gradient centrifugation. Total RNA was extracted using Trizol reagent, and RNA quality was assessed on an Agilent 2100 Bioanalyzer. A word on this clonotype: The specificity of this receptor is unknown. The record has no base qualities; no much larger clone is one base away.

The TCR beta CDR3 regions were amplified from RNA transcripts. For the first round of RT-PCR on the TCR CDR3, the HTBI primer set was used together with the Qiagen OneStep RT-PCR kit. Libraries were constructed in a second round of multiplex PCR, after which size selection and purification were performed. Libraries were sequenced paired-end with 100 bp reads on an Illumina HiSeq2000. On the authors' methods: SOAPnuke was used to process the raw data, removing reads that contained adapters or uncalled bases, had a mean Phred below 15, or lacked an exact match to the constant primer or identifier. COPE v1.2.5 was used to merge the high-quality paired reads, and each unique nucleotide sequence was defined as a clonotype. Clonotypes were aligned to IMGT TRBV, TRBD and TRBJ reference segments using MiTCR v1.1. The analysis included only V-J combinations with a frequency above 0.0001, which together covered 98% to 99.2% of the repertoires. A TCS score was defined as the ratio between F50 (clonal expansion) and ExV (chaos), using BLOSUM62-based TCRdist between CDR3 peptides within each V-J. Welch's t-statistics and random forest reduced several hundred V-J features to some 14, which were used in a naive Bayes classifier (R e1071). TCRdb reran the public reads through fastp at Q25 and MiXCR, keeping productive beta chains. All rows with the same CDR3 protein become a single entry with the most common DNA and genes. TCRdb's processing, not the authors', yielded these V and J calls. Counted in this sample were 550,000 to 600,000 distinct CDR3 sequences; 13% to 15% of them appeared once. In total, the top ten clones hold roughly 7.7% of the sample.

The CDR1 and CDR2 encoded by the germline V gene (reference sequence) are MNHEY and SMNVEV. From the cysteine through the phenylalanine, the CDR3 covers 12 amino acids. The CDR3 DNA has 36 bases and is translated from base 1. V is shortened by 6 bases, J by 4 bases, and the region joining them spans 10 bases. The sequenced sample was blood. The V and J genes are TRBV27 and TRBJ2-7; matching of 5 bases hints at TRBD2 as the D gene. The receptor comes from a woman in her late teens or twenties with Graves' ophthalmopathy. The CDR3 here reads CASRGGEYEQYF. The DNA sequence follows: TGTGCCAGCAGGGGTGGGGAGTACGAGCAGTACTTC.